This is a list of T cell receptor beta chains from one sample in a study of beta chain features in type 1 diabetes. TCRdb's table, derived via immunoSEQ multiplex PCR, lists solely in-frame clones and lacks some. The data hold 680,000 or so clones, with around an eighth observed a single time. The specimen sequenced was naive CD4+ T cells from blood. The receptors were gathered from a man in his late teens or twenties with type 1 diabetes. CDR3s leave out the opening cysteine and the closing phenylalanine or tryptophan. A D gene is named only where the DNA matches it firmly. Size is omitted from some rows. Given values are once, few, many or a class for expanded clones.

size,V,D,J,CDR3
-,TRBV6-5,-,TRBJ2-7,ASSTRGFNEQY
-,TRBV5-1,-,TRBJ1-4,ASSLLSTNEKLF
few,TRBV2,-,TRBJ2-1,ASSEGNSPSEQF
few,TRBV4-1,TRBD2,TRBJ2-1,ASRELATYNEQF
few,TRBV9,-,TRBJ1-2,ASSAGPQGYGYT
few,TRBV11-2,-,TRBJ2-5,ASSFPLDSTQETQY
few,TRBV9,TRBD1,TRBJ2-7,ASSATGAPYEQY
few,TRBV19,-,TRBJ2-1,ASSQQGWEQF
few,TRBV5-1,-,TRBJ2-1,ASSLSVAYNEQF
few,TRBV4-1,TRBD1,TRBJ1-1,ASSRSQGASYTEAF
-,TRBV7-3,-,TRBJ2-3,ASSFYTDTQY
few,TRBV30,TRBD1,TRBJ1-5,AMKGAGNQPQH
-,TRBV6-5,TRBD1,TRBJ1-2,ASSYSQDREGGYT
-,TRBV7-9,-,TRBJ1-5,ASSLMWNQPQH
-,TRBV25-1,-,TRBJ1-1,ASSVLTNTEAF
few,TRBV6-5,-,TRBJ1-1,ASSYGQNTEAF
-,TRBV10-3,TRBD1,TRBJ2-6,AISEPGQAFSGANVLT
few,TRBV10-3,TRBD1,TRBJ1-2,AISVDRGFLYGYT
-,TRBV15,-,TRBJ2-3,ATSRDPAPDTQY
few,TRBV6-6,-,TRBJ2-1,ASNGQSYNEQF
-,TRBV5-1,TRBD1,TRBJ2-7,ASSLAEGTGSYEQY
once,TRBV7-9,TRBD2,TRBJ2-5,ASSWKRRGDQETQY
few,TRBV7-2,-,TRBJ2-7,ASSFQGDSYEQY
-,TRBV25-1,-,TRBJ1-1,ASTEGPGGGNTEAF
few,TRBV9,-,TRBJ1-2,ASSESGTGYGYT
-,TRBV30,-,TRBJ2-7,AWSAQVEGEQY
few,TRBV7-9,TRBD1,TRBJ1-1,ASSEGQGVAF
-,TRBV7-6,-,TRBJ1-4,ASSLGSLNEKLF
few,TRBV2,TRBD1,TRBJ1-4,ASRDPGQGNEKLF
few,TRBV28,-,TRBJ2-7,ASRTGPYEQY
-,TRBV21-1,-,TRBJ2-7,ASRHNSYEQY
few,TRBV18,-,TRBJ1-1,ASSPQGESTEAF
-,TRBV7-3,TRBD1,TRBJ1-1,ASSSGTGGTEAF
-,TRBV5-4,-,TRBJ2-5,ASSPGISGRETQY
-,TRBV7-3,-,TRBJ1-1,ASSPLTGTEAF
-,TRBV29-1,-,TRBJ2-5,SVAPGPGETQY
-,TRBV6-1,TRBD1,TRBJ2-5,ASSEEGQGGLQETQY
-,TRBV15,-,TRBJ2-1,ATSRGGDGYNEQF
-,TRBV28,TRBD2,TRBJ2-1,ASRESGGALNEQF
few,TRBV7-9,-,TRBJ1-5,ASSLFGTRYSNQPQH
few,TRBV7-9,-,TRBJ1-1,ASSRQQGTEAF
-,TRBV10-3,-,TRBJ2-7,AISESSEAGDPFSYEQY
few,TRBV6-5,-,TRBJ2-7,ATEAPGSYEQY
few,TRBV18,-,TRBJ2-5,ASSHRDLGGQY
-,TRBV4-1,-,TRBJ2-3,ASSQDGMSDTQY
-,TRBV30,TRBD1,TRBJ1-1,AWISGTGKAF
-,TRBV14,-,TRBJ1-1,ASSQLTSPGTEAF
-,TRBV6-5,-,TRBJ1-1,ASSYSISNTEAF
few,TRBV5-1,-,TRBJ2-7,ASSLNRDTYEQY
few,TRBV18,-,TRBJ1-2,ASSLLANYGYT
few,TRBV6-6,-,TRBJ1-1,ATGQEAF
-,TRBV29-1,-,TRBJ1-4,SVILGNEKLF